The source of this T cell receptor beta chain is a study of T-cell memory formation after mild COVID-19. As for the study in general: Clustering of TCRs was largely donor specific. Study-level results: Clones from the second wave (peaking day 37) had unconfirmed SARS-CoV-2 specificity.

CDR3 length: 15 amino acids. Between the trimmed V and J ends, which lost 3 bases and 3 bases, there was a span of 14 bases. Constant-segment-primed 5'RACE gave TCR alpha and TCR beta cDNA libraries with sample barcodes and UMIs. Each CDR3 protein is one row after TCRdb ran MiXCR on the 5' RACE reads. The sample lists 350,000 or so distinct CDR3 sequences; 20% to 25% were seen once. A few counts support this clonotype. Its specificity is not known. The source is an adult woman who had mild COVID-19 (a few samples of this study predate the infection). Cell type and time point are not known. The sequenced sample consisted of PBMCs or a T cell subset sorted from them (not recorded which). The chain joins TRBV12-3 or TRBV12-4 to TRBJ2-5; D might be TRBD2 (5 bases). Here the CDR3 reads CASSFQYGVKETQYF. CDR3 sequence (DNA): TGTGCCAGCAGTTTCCAGTACGGGGTAAAAGAGACCCAGTACTTC.